This passage covers 16 T cell receptor beta chains from one sample sequenced in a study of shared clonotypes between healthy human individuals. Using immunoSEQ multiplex PCR, the repertoire was profiled, and TCRdb retains in-frame clones only, with some absent. The sample carries approximately 2.5 million clones, under 95% recorded once. Sequenced sample: naive CD4+ T cells from PBMCs. The subset was: CD45RA+ positively selected. Receptor source: a man younger than 35 in good health. Some clones in this sample may be carry-over from other donors' samples.

This clone was recorded only once. The chain links TRBV29-1 to TRBJ2-7; D remains ambiguous. V lost 4 bases and J lost 4, with 11 bases in between. The CDR3 runs to 12 residues. Germline V gene sequence: CDR1 SQVTM, CDR2 ANQGSEA. As DNA, the CDR3 is TGCAGCGTTGTGGTCAGATATTACGAGCAGTACTTC. Translating it yields CSVVVRYYEQYF.

The CDR3 sequence: CASSSPSGDGANVLTF. In DNA form, the CDR3 reads TGTGCCAGCAGTTCCCCATCGGGGGATGGGGCCAACGTCCTGACTTTC. The chain has TRBV28 and TRBJ2-6; D might be TRBD2 (6 bases). V was shortened by 4 bases and J by 3 bases, with 13 bases between the two germline ends. This CDR3 comprises 16 residues. Germline loops: CDR1 MDHEN, CDR2 SYDVKM.

The rearrangement joins TRBV5-1 to TRBJ2-5; the D is unclear. The CDR3 spans 13 residues. The V gene lost 4 bases and the J gene lost 5 bases, with 12 bases spanning the gap. CDR1 and CDR2 (germline): SGHRS, YFSETQ. In nucleotides, the CDR3 is TGCGCCAGCAGCCGGACCTCAATGGAGACCCAGTACTTC. This codes for CASSRTSMETQYF.

This chain joins TRBV28 and TRBJ2-2, with TRBD2 matching 10 bases. The CDR3 is 15 residues long. The trim removed 5 bases at V and 6 bases at J, leaving 6 bases unmatched. Germline V gene data show CDR1 as MDHEN and CDR2 as SYDVKM. The CDR3 loop reads CASSLAGELSGELFF. CDR3 DNA: TGTGCCAGCAGTCTAGCGGGAGAGTTATCCGGGGAGCTGTTTTTT.

The chain has TRBV27 and TRBJ2-7; 8 bases line up with TRBD2. This CDR3 has 13 amino acids. V shed 5 bases, J shed 6 bases, and the junction held 6 bases outside the gene matches. Germline V lookup: CDR1 MNHEY, CDR2 SMNVEV (reference sequence). CDR3 region: CASSLWGTSEQYF. DNA for the CDR3: TGTGCCAGCAGTCTATGGGGGACTAGCGAGCAGTACTTC.

On this clone: The sample contains more than one DNA sequence encoding this CDR3. The V call is TRBV9, the J call TRBJ2-2, with TRBD2 identical over 9 bases. This CDR3 is built from 15 residues. V shed 7 bases and J 4 bases; nucleotides not matched to a gene: 8. Germline assignment: CDR1 SGDLS and CDR2 YYNGEE. In DNA, the CDR3 is TGTGCCAGCTCCTTAACTAGCGGGTTCACCGGGGAGCTGTTTTTT. Protein: CASSLTSGFTGELFF.

The V and J genes are TRBV21-1 and TRBJ2-3; the tabulated D call, TRBD1, remains unverified against the DNA. TRBV21-1 constitutes a pseudogene. This CDR3 has 17 residues. The CDR3 spells CASSKALGQGDIDTQYF. The CDR3 DNA follows: TGTGCCAGCAGCAAAGCGCTGGGACAGGGGGACATTGATACGCAGTATTTT.

The chain recombines TRBV5-1 with TRBJ2-5; D not resolved. The CDR3 is made up of 15 amino acids. Germline assignment: CDR1 SGHRS and CDR2 YFSETQ. Trimming left V 0 bases short and J 5 bases short, with 14 bases between. The CDR3 sequence: CASSLGLGLGETQYF. CDR3 DNA sequence: TGCGCCAGCAGCTTGGGGCTGGGTTTAGGGGAGACCCAGTACTTC. Combining the CDR3 with reference TRBV5-1 and TRBJ2-5 gives the whole variable domain KAGVTQTPRYLIKTRGQQVTLSCSPISGHRSVSWYQQTPGQGLQFLFEYFSETQRNKGNFPGRFSGRQFSNSRSEMNVSTLELGDSALYLCASSLGLGLGETQYFGPGTRLLVL.

A word on this clone: The identical CDR3 is also encoded by other nucleotide sequences in the sample. The rearrangement joins TRBV2 to TRBJ1-1; D might be TRBD1 (5 bases). V lost 2 bases and J lost 3, with 10 bases in between. CDR3 length: 14 residues. Germline-derived CDR1 and CDR2 are SNHLY and FYNNEI. The CDR3 coding sequence is TGTGCCAGCAGTGAATGGCAGGGAGACACTGAAGCTTTCTTT. It specifies CASSEWQGDTEAFF.

Written as DNA, the CDR3 is TGTGCCAGCAGTTCCCCCGTCCGAATTGAGGGGCGCATAGGGAACACTGAAGCTTTCTTT. Its translation: CASSSPVRIEGRIGNTEAFF. This chain uses TRBV28 with TRBJ1-1; perhaps TRBD1 as D (5 bases). Germline V gene sequence: CDR1 MDHEN, CDR2 SYDVKM. V was clipped by 4 bases and J by 1 base, with 28 bases between them. This CDR3 has 20 residues. The full variable domain, its missing parts supplied by reference TRBV28 and TRBJ1-1, is DVKVTQSSRYLVKRTGEKVFLECVQDMDHENMFWYRQDPGLGLRLIYFSYDVKMKEKGDIPEGYSVSREKKERFSLILESASTNQTSMYLCASSSPVRIEGRIGNTEAFFGQGTRLTVV.

The gene calls are TRBV6-5 and TRBJ2-7; TRBD2 might be the D (5 bases). This CDR3 has 16 amino acids. Trimming took 0 bases from V and 3 from J, leaving 15 bases between them. Looked up from germline, CDR1 is MNHEY and CDR2 is SVGAGI. CDR3 residues: CASSYSRASVVYEQYF. The CDR3 nucleotides read TGTGCCAGCAGTTACTCGAGGGCTTCGGTGGTCTACGAGCAGTACTTC.

The chain joins TRBV9 to TRBJ1-1, with 9 positions matching TRBD1. CDR3 length: 16 amino acids. The germline CDR1 and CDR2 sequences are SGDLS and YYNGEE. V gave up 4 bases and J gave up 0 bases; unmatched junction bases: 7. CDR3 region: CASSSQGAYMNTEAFF. The CDR3 DNA is TGTGCCAGCAGCTCACAGGGGGCATATATGAACACTGAAGCTTTCTTT.

The CDR3 loop reads CASRLSILVAEAFF. CDR3 coding DNA: TGTGCCAGCAGGTTAAGTATATTGGTGGCTGAAGCTTTCTTT. The genes are TRBV28 and TRBJ1-1; D is undetermined. Germline V gene data show CDR1 as MDHEN and CDR2 as SYDVKM. CDR3 length: 14 amino acids. With 6 bases removed from V and 6 bases from J, the gap between germline ends came to 17 bases.

To note about this clone: Other DNA sequences of this sample code for an identical CDR3. The chain carries TRBV28 and TRBJ2-2, with D uncertain. This CDR3 contains 15 residues. V shed 7 bases and J shed 0 bases, with 12 bases lying between them. Germline V gives CDR1 MDHEN, CDR2 SYDVKM. The CDR3 loop reads CASTLRVPNTGELFF. CDR3 DNA: TGTGCCAGCACCCTGAGAGTCCCGAACACCGGGGAGCTGTTTTTT.

This clone was observed a handful of times. The CDR3 protein is CASSLPGSPSYEQYF. In DNA, the CDR3 is TGCGCCAGCAGCTTGCCGGGATCGCCATCGTACGAGCAGTACTTC. This chain uses TRBV5-1 with TRBJ2-7, with D perhaps matching TRBD2 (5 bases). The CDR3 totals 15 residues. Germline values: CDR1 SGHRS, CDR2 YFSETQ. V shed 1 base and J shed 4 bases, with 15 bases lying between them. Using reference TRBV5-1 and TRBJ2-7 for the parts outside the CDR3, the full variable domain is KAGVTQTPRYLIKTRGQQVTLSCSPISGHRSVSWYQQTPGQGLQFLFEYFSETQRNKGNFPGRFSGRQFSNSRSEMNVSTLELGDSALYLCASSLPGSPSYEQYFGPGTRLTVT.

This clone has more than one count but fewer than ten. Other DNA sequences in the same sample also yield this CDR3. V usage is TRBV5-4 and J usage is TRBJ2-3; D call uncertain. The length of the CDR3 is 11 residues. From germline, CDR1 is SGHNT and CDR2 YYREEE (reference sequence). Trimming left V 1 base short and J 5 bases short, with 2 bases between. For the CDR3, the DNA is TGTGCCAGCAGCTTGAGAGATACGCAGTATTTT. Residues: CASSLRDTQYF. The variable domain in full, completed from reference TRBV5-4 and TRBJ2-3, reads ETGVTQSPTHLIKTRGQQVTLRCSSQSGHNTVSWYQQALGQGPQFIFQYYREEENGRGNFPPRFSGLQFPNYSSELNVNALELDDSALYLCASSLRDTQYFGPGTRLTVL.